What follows are 24 T cell receptor beta chains derived from one specimen sequenced in a study of beta chain features in type 1 diabetes. The whole isolated RNA underwent reverse transcription, so sequencing captured expressed TCRB transcripts. Here immunoSEQ multiplex PCR was the method, and the copy in TCRdb shows in-frame clones only, minus some. The sample shows 330,000 or so clones, 14% of them seen only once. Sequences were obtained from central memory CD4+ T cells from blood. All receptors come from a man aged 30 to 45 in good health.

This chain uses TRBV19 with TRBJ2-1; 8 bases line up with TRBD2. With V trimmed by 3 bases and J by 8 bases, 9 bases remained unmatched. The germline CDR1 and CDR2 sequences are LNHDA and SQIVND (reference sequence). This CDR3 has 15 residues. The CDR3 loop is CASSIGRGGPYEQFF. The CDR3 bases are TGTGCCAGTAGTATCGGTCGGGGGGGCCCCTATGAGCAGTTCTTC. Combining the CDR3 with reference TRBV19 and TRBJ2-1 gives the whole variable domain DGGITQSPKYLFRKEGQNVTLSCEQNLNHDAMYWYRQDPGQGLRLIYYSQIVNDFQKGDIAEGYSVSREKKESFPLTVTSAQKNPTAFYLCASSIGRGGPYEQFFGPGTRLTVL.

This chain uses TRBV9 with TRBJ1-1; 9 bases are shared with TRBD1. The CDR3 loop spans 16 amino acids. J was trimmed by 1 base and V by 3 bases; bases with no gene match: 7. From germline, CDR1 is SGDLS and CDR2 YYNGEE. CDR3 nucleotides: TGTGCCAGCAGCGCGGGACAGGGTATTGGGAACACTGAAGCTTTCTTT. Encoded protein: CASSAGQGIGNTEAFF.

Comment on this clone: A junction boundary mismatches the germline segment, possibly from a read error. This chain joins TRBV7-7 and TRBJ2-1; D is unclear. The germline gives CDR1 SSHAT, CDR2 FNYEAQ (reference sequence). The CDR3 totals 16 residues. The chain's CDR3 is CASSPRSPSSYNEQFF. The CDR3 DNA is TGTGCTAGCAGCCCCCGGTCGCCTAGCTCCTACAATGAGCAGTTCTTC.

The chain carries TRBV5-1 and TRBJ2-6, with D maybe TRBD2 (5 bases). This CDR3 is 13 amino acids long. Germline loops: CDR1 SGHRS, CDR2 YFSETQ. Trimming took 3 bases from V and 5 from J, leaving 6 bases between them. CDR3 DNA: TGCGCCAGCAGCTGGGAGCGGGCCAACGTCCTGACTTTC. It codes for CASSWERANVLTF.

The chain joins TRBV30 to TRBJ1-1, with TRBD1 matching over 10 bases. In germline, CDR1 is GTSNPN, CDR2 SVGIG (reference sequence). The CDR3 is made up of 16 amino acids. J was trimmed by 1 base and V by 2 bases; bases with no gene match: 7. CDR3 nucleotide sequence: TGTGCCTGGAGTAGGTGGGGGGACAGGGGGAACACTGAAGCTTTCTTT. Residues: CAWSRWGDRGNTEAFF.

V usage is TRBV11-3 and J usage is TRBJ1-1; D is ambiguous. Between the trimmed V and J ends, which lost 1 base and 0 bases, there was a span of 6 bases. CDR3 length: 14 residues. Germline V lookup: CDR1 SGHNT, CDR2 YENEEA. CDR3: CASSLGSLNTEAFF. The CDR3 DNA is TGTGCCAGCAGCTTAGGCAGTCTGAACACTGAAGCTTTCTTT.

This clone showed up just a few times. This sequence joins TRBV9 and TRBJ2-2; 11 nucleotides align to TRBD2. V shed 0 bases, J shed 6 bases, and the junction held 13 bases outside the gene matches. The CDR3 has 19 residues. Per germline, CDR1 SGDLS and CDR2 YYNGEE. CDR3 in DNA: TGTGCCAGCAGCGTAGCTACCCCTAGCGGGGGGAAGAGGGCCGGGGAGCTGTTTTTT. It is translated as CASSVATPSGGKRAGELFF.

This clone was seen a few times. This chain links TRBV6-5 with TRBJ2-5; unclear D gene. V lost 2 bases and J 0 bases, leaving 4 bases between the germline ends. In germline, CDR1 is MNHEY, CDR2 SVGAGI. This CDR3 has 13 residues. Written as DNA, the CDR3 is TGTGCCAGCAGTTACGCGAACCAAGAGACCCAGTACTTC. Amino acids: CASSYANQETQYF.

This clone was seen only a few times. The chain links TRBV19 to TRBJ1-2; TRBD1 matches at 8 bases. The V gene's germline CDR1 is LNHDA and CDR2 SQIVND (reference sequence). The CDR3 runs to 17 residues. The J segment lost 0 bases and the V segment lost 3 bases, leaving 9 bases of the junction unmatched. The DNA of the CDR3 is TGTGCCAGTAGTATGGGGCACGCAGGGGGCACTAACTATGGCTACACCTTC. Protein sequence: CASSMGHAGGTNYGYTF.

Worth noting for this clone: A read error may produce the germline difference seen at one junction end. CDR3 loop: CASSFRSYEQYF. CDR3 in DNA: TGTGCCAGCTCATTCAGGTCCTATGAGCAGTACTTC. This chain uses TRBV18 with TRBJ2-7; D not resolved. This CDR3 has 12 residues. Germline lookup yields CDR1 KGHSH and CDR2 LQKENI.

This clone has a handful of counts. The gene calls are TRBV4-3 and TRBJ1-5, with unresolved D. Germline values: CDR1 LGHNA, CDR2 YSLEER. The CDR3 totals 15 residues. Deletions cut 0 bases from V and 4 bases from J, with 10 bases between. The CDR3: CASSQDGLGNQPQHF. DNA of the CDR3: TGCGCCAGCAGCCAAGACGGTCTTGGGAATCAGCCCCAGCATTTT.

The chain carries TRBV10-3 and TRBJ2-7; 12 bases are a match to TRBD1. After removal of 8 bases from V and 3 bases from J, the junction contained 8 bases not matched to a gene. This CDR3 is built from 15 residues. CDR1 ENHRY and CDR2 SYGVKD come from the germline V gene. In nucleotides, the CDR3 is TGTGCCATCGGGACCGGGACAGGGGGCCGCTACGAGCAGTACTTC. It codes for CAIGTGTGGRYEQYF.

The chain joins TRBV7-2 to TRBJ2-7; D unresolved. This CDR3 spans 13 amino acids. CDR1 and CDR2 (germline): SGHTA, FQGNSA. Between the trimmed V and J ends, which lost 5 bases and 7 bases, there was a span of 15 bases. CDR3 coding DNA: TGTGCCAGCAGCCTGGGATCACTGGGTGAGCAGTACTTC. Protein product: CASSLGSLGEQYF.

The chain is built from TRBV19 and TRBJ1-5; no definite D call. Germline V CDR1 and CDR2: LNHDA, SQIVND (reference sequence). Trimming took 4 bases from V and 9 from J, leaving 13 bases between them. The CDR3 contains 13 residues. CDR3 loop: CASSTARLGPQHF. The CDR3 nucleotides are TGTGCCAGTAGTACAGCACGTTTGGGGCCCCAGCATTTT. Looking up the rest from reference TRBV19 and TRBJ1-5 gives the full variable domain: DGGITQSPKYLFRKEGQNVTLSCEQNLNHDAMYWYRQDPGQGLRLIYYSQIVNDFQKGDIAEGYSVSREKKESFPLTVTSAQKNPTAFYLCASSTARLGPQHFGDGTRLSIL.

Only a few counts were recorded for this clone. One end of the junction does not line up with germline, which may come from a read error. The chain carries TRBV7-7 and TRBJ2-5; 7 bases align to TRBD2. Germline V gives CDR1 SSHAT, CDR2 FNYEAQ (reference sequence). This CDR3 is built from 15 residues. The CDR3 nucleotides read TGTGCTAGCAGCTTGGGCGGGAGCAGCCAAGAGACCCAGTACTTC. This sequence encodes CASSLGGSSQETQYF.

This clone has only a few counts. Other nucleotide sequences in the sample specify the same CDR3. The chain recombines TRBV7-9 with TRBJ2-6; the D is unclear. Trimming stripped 6 bases from V and 4 bases from J, with 7 bases between. This CDR3 is 13 amino acids long. Germline CDR1 and CDR2: SEHNR and FQNEAQ (reference sequence). The CDR3 region has the DNA TGTGCCAGCAGTCCCTCAGGGGCCAACGTCCTGACTTTC. As protein: CASSPSGANVLTF.

This clone has at least ten counts. Other DNA sequences in the same sample also yield this CDR3. The CDR3 bases are TGTGCCATCAGTGAGGGACAGGGGATCTACGAGCAGTACTTC. Its protein is CAISEGQGIYEQYF. This chain connects TRBV10-3 to TRBJ2-7, with TRBD1 matching 9 bases. CDR1 is ENHRY and CDR2 is SYGVKD in the germline V gene. CDR3 length: 14 amino acids. J was trimmed by 3 bases and V by 2 bases; bases with no gene match: 2.

This clone was found a few times. The J gene is TRBJ1-3, the V gene TRBV7-2; D is perhaps TRBD1 (6 bases). V was trimmed by 3 bases and J by 6 bases, leaving 12 bases between them. Germline V gives CDR1 SGHTA, CDR2 FQGNSA. This CDR3 has 14 amino acids. As DNA, the CDR3 is TGTGCCAGCAGCTTCAGACAGGCTACAAACACCATATATTTT. This gives the protein CASSFRQATNTIYF. The entire variable domain, with the rest obtained from reference TRBV7-2 and TRBJ1-3, is as follows: GAGVSQSPSNKVTEKGKDVELRCDPISGHTALYWYRQSLGQGLEFLIYFQGNSAPDKSGLPSDRFSAERTGGSVSTLTIQRTQQEDSAVYLCASSFRQATNTIYFGEGSWLTVV.

The chain recombines TRBV7-9 with TRBJ2-3; TRBD2 agrees at 8 bases. CDR3 length equals 15 residues. The germline V gene encodes CDR1 SEHNR and CDR2 FQNEAQ (reference sequence). The V gene end was trimmed by 6 bases and the J gene end by 7 bases; junction bases not matched to a gene: 12. CDR3 protein: CASSRTSGGGHTQYF. The DNA for the CDR3 is TGTGCCAGCAGTCGTACTAGCGGTGGAGGGCATACGCAGTATTTT.

The chain recombines TRBV30 with TRBJ2-1; weak D call: TRBD2 (5 bases). From germline, CDR1 is GTSNPN and CDR2 SVGIG (reference sequence). V dropped 0 bases and J dropped 0 bases, with 9 bases sitting between them. This CDR3 has 15 amino acids. Here the CDR3 DNA reads TGTGCCTGGAGTGTAAAGCGGAGCTCCTACAATGAGCAGTTCTTC. Its translation is CAWSVKRSSYNEQFF. The entire variable domain, with the rest obtained from reference TRBV30 and TRBJ2-1, is as follows: SQTIHQWPATLVQPVGSPLSLECTVEGTSNPNLYWYRQAAGRGLQLLFYSVGIGQISSEVPQNLSASRPQDRQFILSSKKLLLSDSGFYLCAWSVKRSSYNEQFFGPGTRLTVL.

The chain has TRBV10-3 and TRBJ1-1, with 11 nucleotides matching TRBD1. V trimming: 3 bases; J trimming: 4 bases; junction bases outside the gene matches: 4. This CDR3 has 15 amino acids. The germline CDR1 and CDR2 sequences are ENHRY and SYGVKD. The CDR3 DNA reads as TGTGCCATCAGTGATGGGGGACAGGGGGGCACTGAAGCTTTCTTT. Translated: CAISDGGQGGTEAFF.

The rearrangement links TRBV6-1 to TRBJ2-7, with D perhaps matching TRBD1 (5 bases). Germline lookup yields CDR1 MNHNS and CDR2 SASEGT. The CDR3 loop spans 14 amino acids. V was clipped by 8 bases and J by 0 bases, with 14 bases between them. This CDR3 reads CASRPGFSSYEQYV. As DNA, the CDR3 is TGTGCCAGCCGCCCAGGGTTCAGCTCCTACGAGCAGTACGTC.

There are many counts of this clone. CDR3 loop: CASSEVYPLNIQYF. Written as DNA, the CDR3 is TGTGCCAGCAGTGAAGTTTACCCCCTAAACATTCAGTACTTC. The gene calls are TRBV2 and TRBJ2-4; no clear D. Germline values: CDR1 SNHLY, CDR2 FYNNEI. There are 14 residues in the CDR3. Trimming removed 1 base from V and 6 bases from J, with 10 bases in between.

The V and J genes are TRBV11-3 and TRBJ1-4; TRBD1 matches 7 bases. The germline gives CDR1 SGHNT, CDR2 YENEEA. Trimming took 5 bases from V and 7 from J; bases not matched to a gene: 13. The CDR3 spans 16 residues. CDR3 nucleotide sequence: TGTGCCAGCAGCCCAGAGGGGACAGCTAGTAGTGAAAAACTGTTTTTT. Protein: CASSPEGTASSEKLFF.